Below, one T cell receptor (beta chain) is given with its context. Antigen unknown. The sample originates from a study of response to subunit inactivated influenza vaccine. Overall study results and limits: The authors suggested that few new T cells are recruited per seasonal influenza vaccination.

The CDR3 is 15 amino acids. Per germline, CDR1 LGHNA and CDR2 YNFKEQ. V dropped 4 bases and J dropped 0; count of bases not matched to a gene: 5. One entry per CDR3 protein results from TCRdb running MiXCR on the RT-PCR reads. The repertoire consists of roughly 780,000 distinct CDR3 sequences, with around 20% occurring once and the leading ten covering roughly a tenth. Sample: PBMCs from blood, taken less than 6 days after vaccination. This sequence originates from a man aged 50-59 years who received an inactivated influenza vaccine. The chain has TRBV4-2 and TRBJ1-2; TRBD1 agrees at 7 bases. In DNA form, the CDR3 reads TGTGCCAGCAGCCCGACAGGGTGGGCTAACTATGGCTACACCTTC. Its protein product is CASSPTGWANYGYTF.